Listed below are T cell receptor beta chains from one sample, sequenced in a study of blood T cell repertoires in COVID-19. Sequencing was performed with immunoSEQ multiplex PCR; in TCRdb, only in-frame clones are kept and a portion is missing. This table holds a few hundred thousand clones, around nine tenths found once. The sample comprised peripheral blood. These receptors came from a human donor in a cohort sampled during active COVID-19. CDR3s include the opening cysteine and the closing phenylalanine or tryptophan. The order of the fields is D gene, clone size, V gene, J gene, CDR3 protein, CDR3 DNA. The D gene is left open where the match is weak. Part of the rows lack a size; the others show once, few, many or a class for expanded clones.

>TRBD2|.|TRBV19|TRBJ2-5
CASAASGIVWETQYF
TGTGCCAGTGCCGCTAGCGGGATCGTTTGGGAGACCCAGTACTTC
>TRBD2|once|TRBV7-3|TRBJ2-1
CASSLAGGPYNEQFF
TGTGCCAGCAGCTTAGCGGGAGGTCCCTACAATGAGCAGTTCTTC
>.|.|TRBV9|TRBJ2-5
CASSVVGGVGETQYF
TGTGCCAGCAGCGTAGTAGGAGGGGTCGGGGAGACCCAGTACTTC
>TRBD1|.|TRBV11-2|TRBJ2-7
CASSPGFGTGVPYEQYF
TGTGCCAGCAGCCCCGGTTTTGGGACAGGCGTTCCCTACGAGCAGTACTTC
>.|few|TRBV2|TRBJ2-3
CASSAGRGRETDTQYF
TGTGCCAGCAGTGCCGGGAGGGGGCGGGAGACAGATACGCAGTATTTT
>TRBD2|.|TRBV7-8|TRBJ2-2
CASSVGGGASVTGELFF
TGTGCCAGCAGCGTGGGCGGGGGGGCCTCGGTCACCGGGGAGCTGTTTTTT
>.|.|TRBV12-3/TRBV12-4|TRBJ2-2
CASGVGGTGELFF
TGTGCCAGCGGGGTGGGAGGCACCGGGGAGCTGTTTTTT
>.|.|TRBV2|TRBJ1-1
CASSGQIFSEAFF
TGTGCCAGCAGTGGGCAGATTTTTTCTGAAGCTTTCTTT
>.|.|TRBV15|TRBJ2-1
CATSTSRGNEQFF
TGTGCCACCAGCACCTCTAGGGGCAATGAGCAGTTCTTC
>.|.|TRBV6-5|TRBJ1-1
CASSFTQNTEAFF
TGTGCCAGCAGTTTTACACAGAACACTGAAGCTTTCTTT
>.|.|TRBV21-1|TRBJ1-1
CASSKYRGRLDTEAFF
TGTGCCAGCAGCAAATACAGGGGGAGGTTGGACACTGAAGCTTTCTTT
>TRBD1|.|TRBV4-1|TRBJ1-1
CASSQEGGYRGTEAFF
TGCGCCAGCAGCCAAGAAGGAGGGTACAGGGGGACTGAAGCTTTCTTT
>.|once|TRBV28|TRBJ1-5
CASSLGGFNQPQHF
TGTGCCAGCAGTTTAGGAGGGTTCAATCAGCCCCAGCATTTT
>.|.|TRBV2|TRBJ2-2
CASSEATGFLNTGELFF
TGTGCCAGCAGTGAAGCTACCGGGTTTTTGAACACCGGGGAGCTGTTTTTT
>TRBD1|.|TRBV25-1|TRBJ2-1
CASSGGDRAYNEQFF
TGTGCCAGCAGTGGGGGAGACAGGGCCTACAATGAGCAGTTCTTC
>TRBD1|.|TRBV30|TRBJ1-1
CAWNPGGRAEAFF
TGTGCCTGGAATCCAGGGGGCCGTGCTGAAGCTTTCTTT
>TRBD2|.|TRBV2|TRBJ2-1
CASTVQRGNEQFF
TGTGCCAGCACCGTCCAGCGGGGCAATGAGCAGTTCTTC
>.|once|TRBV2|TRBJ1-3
CASSNDRNSGNTIYF
TGTGCCAGCAGTAACGACAGGAACTCTGGAAACACCATATATTTT
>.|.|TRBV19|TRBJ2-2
CASRRAGGELFF
TGTGCCAGTAGGAGGGCGGGCGGGGAGCTGTTTTTT
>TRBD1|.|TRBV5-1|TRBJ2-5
CASSSSPGTGIQETQYF
TGCGCCAGCAGCTCGAGTCCCGGGACAGGGATTCAAGAGACCCAGTACTTC
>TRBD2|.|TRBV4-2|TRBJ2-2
CASSQEGGLDPTSGGLNTGELFF
TGTGCCAGCAGCCAAGAGGGAGGCCTGGACCCTACTAGCGGGGGATTGAACACCGGGGAGCTGTTTTTT
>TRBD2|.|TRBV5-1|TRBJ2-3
CASSPLGLAVYTDTQYF
TGCGCCAGCAGCCCCCTCGGACTAGCGGTTTACACAGATACGCAGTATTTT
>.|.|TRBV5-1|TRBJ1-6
CASSLGSQTHNSPLHF
TGCGCCAGCAGCTTGGGGAGTCAAACCCATAATTCACCCCTCCACTTT
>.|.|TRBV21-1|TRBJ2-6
CASSPQERGSGANVLTF
TGTGCCAGCAGCCCACAGGAGAGAGGCTCTGGGGCCAACGTCCTGACTTTC
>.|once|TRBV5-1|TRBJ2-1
CASSLSWFSYNEQFF
TGCGCCAGCAGCTTGAGCTGGTTTTCCTACAATGAGCAGTTCTTC
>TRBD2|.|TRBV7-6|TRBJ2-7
CASSWQPGGSYEQYF
TGTGCCAGCAGTTGGCAGCCGGGGGGTTCCTACGAGCAGTACTTC
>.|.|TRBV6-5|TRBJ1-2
CASRVEANYGYTF
TGTGCCAGCAGGGTAGAAGCTAACTATGGCTACACCTTC
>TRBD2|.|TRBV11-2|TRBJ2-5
CASSLALGLAGGSQETQYF
TGTGCCAGCAGCTTAGCTCTGGGACTAGCGGGGGGTAGCCAAGAGACCCAGTACTTC
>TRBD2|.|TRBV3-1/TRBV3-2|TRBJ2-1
CASSQEPPGGYNEQFF
TGTGCCAGCAGCCAAGAGCCCCCCGGGGGGTACAATGAGCAGTTCTTC